What follows describes a single TCR beta chain. How the authors handled the data: Estimates of nucleated cell counts were drawn from the amplification of reference gene primers. Profiled with immunoSEQ multiplex PCR; TCRdb holds only in-frame clones, not every one. The D gene and trimming were derived from the DNA, and the V and J assignments and clone size from that table. The sample holds 210,000 or so clones, 83% seen once. This entry comes from a study of blood T cell repertoires in COVID-19. The CDR3 has 11 residues. Trimming cost V 4 bases and J 8 bases, with 6 bases left between them. Looked up from germline, CDR1 is LGHDT and CDR2 is YNNKEL (reference sequence).

The rearrangement joins TRBV3-1 (or the pseudogene TRBV3-2) to TRBJ2-1; perhaps TRBD2 as D (5 bases). The receptor was derived from a woman aged 25 to 45 with COVID-19, enrolled during active disease. The specimen was peripheral blood. Here the CDR3 reads CASSPGDEQFF. The CDR3 DNA reads TGTGCCAGCAGCCCCGGGGATGAGCAGTTCTTC.